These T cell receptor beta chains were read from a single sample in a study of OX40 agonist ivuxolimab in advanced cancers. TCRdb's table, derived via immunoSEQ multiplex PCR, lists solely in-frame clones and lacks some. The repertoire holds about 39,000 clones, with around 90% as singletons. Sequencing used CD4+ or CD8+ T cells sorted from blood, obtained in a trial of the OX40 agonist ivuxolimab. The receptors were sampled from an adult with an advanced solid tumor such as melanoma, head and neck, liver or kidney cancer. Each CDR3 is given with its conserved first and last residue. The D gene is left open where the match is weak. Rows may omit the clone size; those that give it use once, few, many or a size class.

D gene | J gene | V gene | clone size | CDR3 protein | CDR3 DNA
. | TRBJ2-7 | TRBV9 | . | CASSVAPGTYEQYF | TGTGCCAGCAGCGTAGCGCCAGGGACCTACGAGCAGTACTTC
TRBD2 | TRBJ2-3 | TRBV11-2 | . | CASSLRASGTHTDTQYF | TGTGCCAGCAGCTTAAGGGCTAGCGGGACCCACACAGATACGCAGTATTTT
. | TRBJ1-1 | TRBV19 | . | CASSMVGFNTEAFF | TGTGCCAGTAGTATGGTCGGTTTTAACACTGAAGCTTTCTTT
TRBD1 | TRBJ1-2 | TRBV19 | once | CASNPGTGLPGYTF | TGTGCCAGTAACCCCGGGACAGGTCTTCCCGGCTACACCTTC
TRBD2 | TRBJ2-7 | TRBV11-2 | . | CASSFGLGYEQYF | TGTGCCAGCAGCTTTGGACTAGGCTACGAGCAGTACTTC
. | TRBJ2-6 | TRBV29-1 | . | CSVEGSGANVLTF | TGCAGCGTTGAGGGCTCTGGGGCCAACGTCCTGACTTTC
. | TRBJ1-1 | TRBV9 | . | CASSLRPSENTEAFF | TGTGCCAGCAGCCTACGACCATCGGAGAACACTGAAGCTTTCTTT
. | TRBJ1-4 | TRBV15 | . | CATTTGINEKLFF | TGTGCCACCACGACGGGCATCAATGAAAAACTGTTTTTT
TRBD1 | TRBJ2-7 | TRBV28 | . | CASSFRQGISEQYF | TGTGCCAGCAGTTTTCGACAGGGAATTAGCGAGCAGTACTTC
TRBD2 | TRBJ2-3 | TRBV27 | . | CASSPLAGEVIDTQYF | TGTGCCAGCAGTCCCCTAGCGGGAGAGGTCATAGATACGCAGTATTTT
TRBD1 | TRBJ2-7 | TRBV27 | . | CASSLTGGGEQYF | TGTGCCAGCAGCTTAACAGGGGGCGGGGAGCAGTACTTC
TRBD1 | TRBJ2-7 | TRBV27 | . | CASSPGTGLDEQYF | TGTGCCAGCAGTCCCGGGACAGGGTTAGACGAGCAGTACTTC
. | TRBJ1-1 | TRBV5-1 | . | CASSLVPGGNTEAFF | TGCGCCAGCAGCTTGGTTCCGGGCGGGAACACTGAAGCTTTCTTT
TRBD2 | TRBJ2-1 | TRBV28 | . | CASSFATSVPQFF | TGTGCCAGCAGTTTTGCGACTAGCGTCCCGCAGTTCTTC
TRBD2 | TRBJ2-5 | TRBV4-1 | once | CASSQVTSGEETQYF | TGCGCCAGCAGCCAAGTAACTAGCGGTGAAGAGACCCAGTACTTC
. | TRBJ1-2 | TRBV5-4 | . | CASSAWDTGYTF | TGTGCCAGCAGCGCCTGGGACACTGGCTACACCTTC
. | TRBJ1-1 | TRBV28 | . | CASSLRGLLGVNTEAFF | TGTGCCAGCAGTCTCAGGGGCCTACTAGGGGTGAACACTGAAGCTTTCTTT
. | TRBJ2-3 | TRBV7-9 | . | CASNPQTTDTQYF | TGTGCCAGCAATCCACAGACCACAGATACGCAGTATTTT
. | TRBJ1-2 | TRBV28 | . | CASSSLGGYTF | TGTGCCAGCAGTTCATTAGGAGGCTACACCTTC
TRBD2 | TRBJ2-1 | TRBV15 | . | CATSRGTSGTNEQFF | TGTGCCACCAGCAGAGGGACTAGCGGGACAAATGAGCAGTTCTTC
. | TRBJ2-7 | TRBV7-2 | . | CASSLVPGGVRYEQYF | TGTGCCAGCAGCTTAGTTCCCGGCGGGGTACGCTACGAGCAGTACTTC
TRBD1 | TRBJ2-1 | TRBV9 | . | CASSVRGPNNEQFF | TGTGCCAGCAGCGTCAGGGGGCCCAACAATGAGCAGTTCTTC
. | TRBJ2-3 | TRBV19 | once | CASSMYGFPDTQYF | TGTGCCAGTAGTATGTATGGTTTCCCAGATACGCAGTATTTT
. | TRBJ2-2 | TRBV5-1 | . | CASSPAGGAAGELFF | TGCGCCAGCAGCCCCGCCGGGGGCGCCGCCGGGGAGCTGTTTTTT
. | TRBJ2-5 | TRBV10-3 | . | CAISEFPQTQETQYF | TGTGCCATCAGTGAGTTCCCTCAGACTCAAGAGACCCAGTACTTC
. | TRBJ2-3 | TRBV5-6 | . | CASSLERSTDTQYF | TGTGCCAGCAGCTTGGAGCGGAGCACAGATACGCAGTATTTT
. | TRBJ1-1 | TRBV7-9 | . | CASLDQGNTEAFF | TGTGCCAGCCTCGATCAGGGGAACACTGAAGCTTTCTTT
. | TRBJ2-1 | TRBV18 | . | CASSPMRDFKDNEQFF | TGTGCCAGCTCACCAATGAGGGACTTCAAGGACAATGAGCAGTTCTTC
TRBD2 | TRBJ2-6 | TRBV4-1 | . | CASSQDPSGRVSGANVLTF | TGCGCCAGCAGCCAAGATCCTAGCGGGAGAGTCTCTGGGGCCAACGTCCTGACTTTC
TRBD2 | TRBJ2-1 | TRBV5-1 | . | CASSPSGRGSEQFF | TGCGCCAGCAGCCCGAGCGGGAGGGGTAGTGAGCAGTTCTTC
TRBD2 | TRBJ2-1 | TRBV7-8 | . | CASSPGLAGGPSYNEQFF | TGTGCCAGCAGCCCGGGACTAGCGGGAGGGCCCTCTTACAATGAGCAGTTCTTC
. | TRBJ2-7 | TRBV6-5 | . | CASSGNDGGSYEQYF | TGTGCCAGCAGCGGAAACGATGGGGGGTCATACGAGCAGTACTTC